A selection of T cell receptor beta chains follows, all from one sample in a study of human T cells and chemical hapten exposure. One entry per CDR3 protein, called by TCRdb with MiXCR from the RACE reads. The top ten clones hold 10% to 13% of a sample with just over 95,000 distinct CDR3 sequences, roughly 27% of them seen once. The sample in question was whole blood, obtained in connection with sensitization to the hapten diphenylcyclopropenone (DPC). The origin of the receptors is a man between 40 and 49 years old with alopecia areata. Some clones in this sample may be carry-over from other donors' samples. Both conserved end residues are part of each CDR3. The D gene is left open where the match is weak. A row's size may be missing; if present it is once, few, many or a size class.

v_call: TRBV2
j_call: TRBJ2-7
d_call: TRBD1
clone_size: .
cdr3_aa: CASSERWTGASYEQYF
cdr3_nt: TGTGCCAGCAGTGAACGCTGGACAGGGGCCTCCTACGAGCAGTACTTC

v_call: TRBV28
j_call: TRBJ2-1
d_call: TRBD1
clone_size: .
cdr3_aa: CASRAGGGPGYNEQFF
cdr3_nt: TGTGCCAGCAGAGCAGGGGGCGGGCCGGGATACAATGAGCAGTTCTTC

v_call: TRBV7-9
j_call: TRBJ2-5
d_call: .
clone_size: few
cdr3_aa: CASKGQETQYF
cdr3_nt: TGTGCCAGCAAAGGTCAAGAGACCCAGTACTTC

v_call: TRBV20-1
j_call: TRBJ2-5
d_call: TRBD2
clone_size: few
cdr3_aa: CSAPPAGGQETQYF
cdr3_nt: TGCAGTGCCCCCCCAGCGGGAGGCCAAGAGACCCAGTACTTC

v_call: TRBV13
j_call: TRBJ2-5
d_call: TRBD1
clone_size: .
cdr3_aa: CASSSWTGQETQYF
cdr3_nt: TGTGCCAGCAGCTCCTGGACAGGCCAAGAGACCCAGTACTTC

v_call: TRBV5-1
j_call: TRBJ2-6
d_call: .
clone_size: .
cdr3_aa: CASSLAGPGANVLTF
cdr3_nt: TGCGCCAGCAGCTTGGCGGGCCCTGGGGCCAACGTCCTGACTTTC

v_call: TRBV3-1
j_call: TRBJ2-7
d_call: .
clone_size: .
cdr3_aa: CASSQLRLSGGEQYF
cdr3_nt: TGTGCCAGCAGCCAATTGAGACTATCCGGGGGCGAGCAGTACTTC

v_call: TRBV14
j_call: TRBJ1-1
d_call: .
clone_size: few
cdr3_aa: CASSVGGGEAFF
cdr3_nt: TGTGCCAGCAGCGTAGGGGGGGGTGAAGCTTTCTTT

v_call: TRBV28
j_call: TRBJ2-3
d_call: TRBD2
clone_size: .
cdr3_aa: CASSGLAGGSDTQYF
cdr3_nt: TGTGCCAGCAGTGGACTAGCGGGAGGTTCAGATACGCAGTATTTT

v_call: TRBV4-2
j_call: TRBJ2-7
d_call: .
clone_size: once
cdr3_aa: CASSQVKSDTNEQYF
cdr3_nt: TGTGCCAGCAGCCAAGTGAAAAGCGATACCAACGAGCAGTACTTC

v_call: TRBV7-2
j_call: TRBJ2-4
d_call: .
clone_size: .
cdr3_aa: CASSLGGAKNIQYF
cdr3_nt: TGTGCCAGCAGCTTAGGCGGAGCCAAAAACATTCAGTACTTC

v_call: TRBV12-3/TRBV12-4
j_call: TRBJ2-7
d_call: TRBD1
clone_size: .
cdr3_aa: CASTQGALEQYF
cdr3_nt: TGTGCCAGCACTCAGGGGGCCCTCGAGCAGTACTTC

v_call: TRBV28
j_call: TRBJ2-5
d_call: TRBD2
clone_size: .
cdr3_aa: CASSPGTSGTETQYF
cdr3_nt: TGTGCCAGCAGTCCCGGGACTAGCGGCACAGAGACCCAGTACTTC

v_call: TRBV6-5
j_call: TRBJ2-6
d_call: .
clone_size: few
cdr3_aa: CASSYDVRAGANVLTF
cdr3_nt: TGTGCCAGCAGTTACGATGTTCGGGCTGGGGCCAACGTCCTGACTTTC

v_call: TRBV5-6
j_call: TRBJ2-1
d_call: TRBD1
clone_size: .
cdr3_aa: CASSLSLAGGDEQFF
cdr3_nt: TGTGCCAGCAGCTTGTCCCTGGCAGGGGGCGATGAGCAGTTCTTC

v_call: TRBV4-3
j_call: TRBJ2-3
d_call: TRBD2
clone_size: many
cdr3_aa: CASSQVGLAGLTDTQYF
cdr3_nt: TGCGCCAGCAGCCAAGTAGGGCTAGCGGGGTTAACAGATACGCAGTATTTT

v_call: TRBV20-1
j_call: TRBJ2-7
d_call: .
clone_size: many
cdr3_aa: CSARIRAFNVTTTAYEQYF
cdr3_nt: TGCAGTGCTAGAATCCGGGCTTTTAACGTGACGACCACAGCATACGAGCAGTACTTC

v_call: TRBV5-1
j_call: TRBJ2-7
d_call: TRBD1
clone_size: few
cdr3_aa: CASSLGQGLSYEQYF
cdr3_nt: TGCGCCAGCAGCCTCGGACAGGGGCTGTCCTACGAGCAGTACTTC

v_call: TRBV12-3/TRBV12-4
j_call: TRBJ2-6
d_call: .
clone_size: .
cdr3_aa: CASKTDPYSGANVLTF
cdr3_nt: TGTGCCAGCAAAACCGACCCATACTCTGGGGCCAACGTCCTGACTTTC

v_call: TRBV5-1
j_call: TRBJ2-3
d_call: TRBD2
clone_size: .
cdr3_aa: CASTWGGHADTQYF
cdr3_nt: TGCGCCAGCACATGGGGAGGGCACGCAGATACGCAGTATTTT

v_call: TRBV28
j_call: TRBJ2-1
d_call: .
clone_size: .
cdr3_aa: CASSPPGHEQFF
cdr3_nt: TGTGCCAGCAGTCCCCCGGGGCATGAGCAGTTCTTC

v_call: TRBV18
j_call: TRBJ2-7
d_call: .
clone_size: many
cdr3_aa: CASSPIRDGEQYF
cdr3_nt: TGTGCCAGCTCACCAATACGGGACGGCGAGCAGTACTTC

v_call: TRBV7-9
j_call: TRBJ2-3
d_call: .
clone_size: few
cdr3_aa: CASSRSGATDTQYF
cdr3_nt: TGTGCCAGCAGCCGTAGCGGCGCCACAGATACGCAGTATTTT

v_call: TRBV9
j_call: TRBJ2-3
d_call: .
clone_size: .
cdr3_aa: CASSDQVASTDTQYF
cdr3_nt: TGTGCCAGCAGCGACCAGGTTGCTAGCACAGATACGCAGTATTTT

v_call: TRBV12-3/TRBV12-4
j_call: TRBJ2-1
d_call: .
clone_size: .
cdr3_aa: CASSPAGHEQFF
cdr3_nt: TGTGCCAGCTCCCCAGCCGGTCATGAGCAGTTCTTC

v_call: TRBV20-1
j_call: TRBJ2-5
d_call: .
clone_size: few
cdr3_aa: CSADKPGLPQETQYF
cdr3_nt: TGCAGTGCTGATAAACCGGGACTGCCACAAGAGACCCAGTACTTC

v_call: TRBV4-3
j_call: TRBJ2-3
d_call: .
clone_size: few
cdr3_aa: CASSQGVEPSTDTQYF
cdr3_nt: TGCGCCAGCAGCCAAGGTGTAGAACCGTCCACAGATACGCAGTATTTT

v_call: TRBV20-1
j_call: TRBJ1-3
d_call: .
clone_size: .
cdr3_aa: CSARGGSGNTIYF
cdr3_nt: TGCAGTGCGAGGGGCGGCTCTGGAAACACCATATATTTT

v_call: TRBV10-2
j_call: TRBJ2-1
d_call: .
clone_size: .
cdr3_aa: CASGSFGGRNEQFF
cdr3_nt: TGCGCCAGCGGGTCGTTTGGGGGCAGGAATGAGCAGTTCTTC

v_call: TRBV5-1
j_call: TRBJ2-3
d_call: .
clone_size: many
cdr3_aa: CASSLYGGSTDTQYF
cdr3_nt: TGCGCCAGCAGCTTGTATGGGGGAAGCACAGATACGCAGTATTTT

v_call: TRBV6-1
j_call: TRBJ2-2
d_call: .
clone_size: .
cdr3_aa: CASSTSGLYTGELFF
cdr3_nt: TGTGCCAGCAGTACCTCGGGACTTTACACCGGGGAGCTGTTTTTT

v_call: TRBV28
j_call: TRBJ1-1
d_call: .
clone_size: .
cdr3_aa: CASSLLGGFVRDSNTEAFF
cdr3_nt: TGTGCCAGCAGTTTATTAGGAGGTTTTGTGCGGGACTCGAACACTGAAGCTTTCTTT

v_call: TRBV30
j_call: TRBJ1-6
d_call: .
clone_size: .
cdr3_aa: CAWSVHRGNSPLHF
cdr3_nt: TGTGCCTGGAGTGTACATCGGGGAAATTCACCCCTCCACTTT

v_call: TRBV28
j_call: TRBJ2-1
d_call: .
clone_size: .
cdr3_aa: CASSSPPSANLRSYNEQFF
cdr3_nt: TGTGCCAGCAGCTCCCCGCCGAGCGCAAACCTTCGCTCCTACAATGAGCAGTTCTTC

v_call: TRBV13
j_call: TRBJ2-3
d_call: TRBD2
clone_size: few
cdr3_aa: CASSLGGRAAWADTQYF
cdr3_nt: TGTGCCAGCAGCTTAGGCGGGAGGGCGGCCTGGGCAGATACGCAGTATTTT

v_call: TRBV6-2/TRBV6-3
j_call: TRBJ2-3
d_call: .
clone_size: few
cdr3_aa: CASSTPAGRTDTQYF
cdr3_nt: TGTGCCAGCAGCACCCCTGCGGGAAGGACAGATACGCAGTATTTT

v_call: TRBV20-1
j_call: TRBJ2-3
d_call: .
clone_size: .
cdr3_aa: CSAALGITQYF
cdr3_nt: TGCAGTGCTGCCTTGGGGATCACGCAGTATTTT

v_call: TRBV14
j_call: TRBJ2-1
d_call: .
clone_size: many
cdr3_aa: CASSQTNYNEQFF
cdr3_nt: TGTGCCAGCAGCCAAACGAACTACAATGAGCAGTTCTTC

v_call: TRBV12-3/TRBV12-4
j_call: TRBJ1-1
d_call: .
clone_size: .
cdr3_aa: CASSPIGHGNTEAFF
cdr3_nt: TGTGCCAGCAGCCCCATTGGACACGGGAACACTGAAGCTTTCTTT

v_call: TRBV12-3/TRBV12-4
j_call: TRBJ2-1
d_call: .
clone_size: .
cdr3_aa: CASSFTPGQEQFF
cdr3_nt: TGTGCCAGCAGTTTCACGCCCGGACAGGAGCAGTTCTTC

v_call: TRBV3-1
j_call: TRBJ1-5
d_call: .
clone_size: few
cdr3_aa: CASSQGRRGSSNQPQHF
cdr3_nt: TGTGCCAGCAGCCAAGGGCGGCGGGGCAGTAGCAATCAGCCCCAGCATTTT

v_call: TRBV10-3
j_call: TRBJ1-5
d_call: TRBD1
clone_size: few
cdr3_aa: CAISDGDRGDDQPQHF
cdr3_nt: TGTGCCATCAGTGACGGGGACAGGGGGGACGATCAGCCCCAGCATTTT